These 30 T cell receptor beta chains share one sample of origin, sequenced in a study of shared clonotypes between healthy human individuals (dated by TCRdb to between 2020 and 2021). The library was obtained by the immunoSEQ multiplex PCR assay. Drawn from immuneACCESS, this table holds only the in-frame rearrangements with V and J called that TCRdb kept. Clones are partly lost; checked studies trace under half to an unresolved V gene and leave the rest unexplained. This sample holds approximately 500,000 clones; roughly 95% were observed only once. The ten largest clones take up 0.06% of the sample. Sequencing input: naive CD4+ T cells sorted from blood. The cell subset or site tag for this specimen amounts to: CD45RA+ positively selected. Receptors were obtained from a woman aged 30 to 39 in good health.

The J gene is TRBJ1-5, the V gene TRBV7-9; weak D call: TRBD1 (5 bases). The germline V gene encodes CDR1 SEHNR and CDR2 FQNEAQ (reference sequence). This CDR3 has 16 residues. V was cut by 0 bases and J by 1 base, with 10 bases left in between. The CDR3 spells CASSLAWGTSNQPQHF. As DNA, the CDR3 is TGTGCCAGCAGCTTAGCGTGGGGGACCAGCAATCAGCCCCAGCATTTT. The entire variable domain, with the rest obtained from reference TRBV7-9 and TRBJ1-5, is as follows: DTGVSQNPRHKITKRGQNVTFRCDPISEHNRLYWYRQTLGQGPEFLTYFQNEAQLEKSRLLSDRFSAERPKGSFSTLEIQRTEQGDSAMYLCASSLAWGTSNQPQHFGDGTRLSIL.

The chain uses TRBV29-1 and TRBJ2-7, with D hard to call. V was shortened by 3 bases and J by 5 bases, with 11 bases between the two germline ends. The CDR3 is 12 residues long. Looked up from germline, CDR1 is SQVTM and CDR2 is ANQGSEA. CDR3 in amino acids: CSVEVGSDEQYF. The CDR3 bases are TGCAGCGTTGAGGTAGGGTCGGACGAGCAGTACTTC.

V and J are TRBV5-1 and TRBJ2-7; D is possibly TRBD2 (6 bases). Trimming removed 6 bases from V and 2 bases from J, with 21 bases in between. The CDR3 runs 16 residues. Per germline, CDR1 SGHRS and CDR2 YFSETQ. CDR3 DNA sequence: TGCGCCAGCACCACCCAGGCTAGCACGGGAGCCTACGAGCAGTACTTC. It is translated as CASTTQASTGAYEQYF.

The sample holds a few counts of this clone. The gene calls are TRBV6-5 and TRBJ1-1; possibly TRBD1 for D (6 bases). V was clipped by 6 bases and J by 6 bases, with 11 bases between them. CDR3 length equals 12 residues. The germline V gene encodes CDR1 MNHEY and CDR2 SVGAGI. The CDR3 nucleotides are TGTGCCAGCAGCCCCACAGGGCCTGAAGCTTTCTTT. Translated: CASSPTGPEAFF.

This clone has only one observation. The chain employs TRBV10-1 and TRBJ2-7; a possible D gene is TRBD2 (5 bases). Germline values: CDR1 WNHNN, CDR2 SYGVQD (reference sequence). The CDR3 loop spans 13 amino acids. V dropped 9 bases and J dropped 0 bases, with 12 bases sitting between them. In DNA form, the CDR3 reads TGCGCCAGTGCCATGGGGAGCTCCTACGAGCAGTACTTC. This sequence encodes CASAMGSSYEQYF.

The genes are TRBV4-1 and TRBJ2-1; D remains unclear. Trimming shortened V by 4 bases and J by 0 bases, and 16 bases separated the two germline ends. Germline values: CDR1 MGHRA, CDR2 YSYEKL. The CDR3 spans 17 residues. Written as DNA, the CDR3 is TGCGCCAGCAGCCCCCGCGACCTGTTTAGCTCCTACAATGAGCAGTTCTTC. It specifies CASSPRDLFSSYNEQFF.

The V gene is TRBV5-6, the J gene TRBJ2-5, with TRBD2 matching 11 bases. V shed 4 bases, J shed 2 bases, and the junction held 4 bases outside the gene matches. Germline V gene sequence: CDR1 SGHDT, CDR2 YYEEEE. This CDR3 contains 15 residues. For the CDR3, the DNA is TGTGCCAGCAGCGCGGGACTAGCGGTTCAAGAGACCCAGTACTTC. It translates to CASSAGLAVQETQYF.

The rearrangement uses TRBV9 and TRBJ2-5; 7 positions match TRBD2. The DNA end favors TRBJ2-7, so the J call may be wrong. The CDR3 runs 14 residues. Germline-derived CDR1 and CDR2 are SGDLS and YYNGEE. DNA of the CDR3: TGTGCCAGCAGCGTAGCTTGGGGGGGCTACGAGCAGTACTTC. Its protein product is CASSVAWGGYEQYF.

The chain combines TRBV5-1 with TRBJ2-2; D gene ambiguous. Trimming left V 1 base short and J 8 bases short, with 15 bases between. The CDR3 spans 15 residues. Germline lookup yields CDR1 SGHRS and CDR2 YFSETQ. CDR3 protein: CASSLRLGPRGELFF. CDR3 in DNA: TGCGCCAGCAGCTTGCGGTTGGGCCCCAGGGGGGAGCTGTTTTTT. Full variable domain (rest looked up from reference TRBV5-1 and TRBJ2-2): KAGVTQTPRYLIKTRGQQVTLSCSPISGHRSVSWYQQTPGQGLQFLFEYFSETQRNKGNFPGRFSGRQFSNSRSEMNVSTLELGDSALYLCASSLRLGPRGELFFGEGSRLTVL.

V is TRBV5-4 and J is TRBJ2-7; D gene unclear. This CDR3 has 14 amino acids. With 0 bases removed from V and 2 bases from J, the gap between germline ends came to 9 bases. CDR1 SGHNT and CDR2 YYREEE come from the germline V gene (reference sequence). The CDR3 is CASSLGATAYEQYF. CDR3 sequence (DNA): TGTGCCAGCAGCTTGGGCGCTACTGCCTACGAGCAGTACTTC. Full variable domain (remainder filled in from reference TRBV5-4 and TRBJ2-7): ETGVTQSPTHLIKTRGQQVTLRCSSQSGHNTVSWYQQALGQGPQFIFQYYREEENGRGNFPPRFSGLQFPNYSSELNVNALELDDSALYLCASSLGATAYEQYFGPGTRLTVT.

The rearrangement joins TRBV29-1 to TRBJ1-1; D unclear. Trimming took off 3 bases at V and 1 base at J, with 9 bases between the two ends. CDR3 size: 13 residues. CDR1 and CDR2 from the germline V gene are SQVTM and ANQGSEA. In nucleotides, the CDR3 is TGCAGCGTTGAGGGCCAGCAGAACACTGAAGCTTTCTTT. Translation: CSVEGQQNTEAFF.

This chain connects TRBV19 to TRBJ2-1; TRBD1 matches 10 bases. Trimming at V came to 5 bases and at J to 4 bases, leaving 2 bases not matched to a gene. The germline V gene encodes CDR1 LNHDA and CDR2 SQIVND (reference sequence). The length of the CDR3 is 14 residues. CDR3 sequence: CASSSGQGYNEQFF. CDR3 DNA sequence: TGTGCCAGTAGTTCGGGACAGGGGTACAATGAGCAGTTCTTC. The entire variable domain, with the rest obtained from reference TRBV19 and TRBJ2-1, is as follows: DGGITQSPKYLFRKEGQNVTLSCEQNLNHDAMYWYRQDPGQGLRLIYYSQIVNDFQKGDIAEGYSVSREKKESFPLTVTSAQKNPTAFYLCASSSGQGYNEQFFGPGTRLTVL.

In nucleotides, the CDR3 is TGTGCCAGCAGTCTCGGGGGAGGGGGGTCCTACGAGCAGTACTTC. It translates to CASSLGGGGSYEQYF. The J gene is TRBJ2-7, the V gene TRBV28; TRBD2 is a possible D gene (7 bases). Trimming left V 5 bases short and J 1 base short, with 15 bases between. CDR1 MDHEN and CDR2 SYDVKM come from the germline V gene. This CDR3 is 15 amino acids long. The variable domain in full, with the rest retrieved from reference TRBV28 and TRBJ2-7, is DVKVTQSSRYLVKRTGEKVFLECVQDMDHENMFWYRQDPGLGLRLIYFSYDVKMKEKGDIPEGYSVSREKKERFSLILESASTNQTSMYLCASSLGGGGSYEQYFGPGTRLTVT.

The V gene is TRBV7-2, the J gene TRBJ1-6; 7 nucleotides line up with TRBD1. The CDR3 is 14 amino acids. The germline V gene encodes CDR1 SGHTA and CDR2 FQGNSA. Unmatched junction bases numbered 0, after V lost 2 bases and J lost 5 bases. The CDR3 coding sequence is TGTGCCAGCAGCTTACAGGGGGATAATTCACCCCTCCACTTT. This encodes CASSLQGDNSPLHF.

The chain joins TRBV11-2 to TRBJ2-5; D not certain. The ends were cut back, 0 bases at V and 4 bases at J, with 15 bases in the middle. Germline CDR1 reads SGHAT; CDR2 reads FQNNGV. This CDR3 has 16 residues. The CDR3 sequence is CASSLDRALRGETQYF. The CDR3 DNA sequence: TGTGCCAGCAGCTTAGATCGGGCGCTACGAGGAGAGACCCAGTACTTC.

There are a few counts of this clone. The chain carries TRBV19 and TRBJ2-1, with 9 bases fitting TRBD2. The CDR3 is made up of 16 amino acids. Germline V gene sequence: CDR1 LNHDA, CDR2 SQIVND (reference sequence). The V segment lost 6 bases and the J segment 0 bases; nucleotides outside the gene matches: 6. CDR3: CASRSSGTSSYNEQFF. In DNA form, the CDR3 reads TGTGCCAGTAGGTCTAGCGGGACGAGCTCCTACAATGAGCAGTTCTTC.

The CDR3 sequence: CAWSVVQGKETQYF. The CDR3 nucleotides are TGTGCCTGGAGTGTAGTCCAGGGAAAAGAGACCCAGTACTTC. V and J are TRBV30 and TRBJ2-5; a possible D gene is TRBD1 (5 bases). CDR1 and CDR2 from the germline V gene are GTSNPN and SVGIG (reference sequence). This CDR3 region has 14 residues. V lost 0 bases and J lost 3, with 11 bases in between.

This rearrangement joins TRBV19 to TRBJ1-5, with 7 bases aligning to TRBD1. With V trimmed by 6 bases and J by 6 bases, 8 bases remained unmatched. This CDR3 is built from 14 residues. Germline loops: CDR1 LNHDA, CDR2 SQIVND (reference sequence). CDR3 region: CASSPGPGGQPQHF. The CDR3 nucleotides are TGTGCCAGTAGCCCGGGGCCAGGGGGTCAGCCCCAGCATTTT. Full variable domain (rest looked up from reference TRBV19 and TRBJ1-5): DGGITQSPKYLFRKEGQNVTLSCEQNLNHDAMYWYRQDPGQGLRLIYYSQIVNDFQKGDIAEGYSVSREKKESFPLTVTSAQKNPTAFYLCASSPGPGGQPQHFGDGTRLSIL.

The J gene is TRBJ2-7, the V gene TRBV28; possibly TRBD2 for D (5 bases). In germline, CDR1 is MDHEN, CDR2 SYDVKM. This CDR3 region has 15 residues. Trimming pared 6 bases from V and 5 bases from J, leaving 20 bases between. The CDR3 DNA follows: TGTGCCAGCAGCAGAAATTCCCCGGGAATCCACGAGCAGTACTTC. Translated, it gives CASSRNSPGIHEQYF.

The chain recombines TRBV10-2 with TRBJ2-3; 10 nucleotides align to TRBD2. The ends lost 7 bases at V and 5 bases at J; junction bases unmatched: 6. There are 14 residues in the CDR3. The V gene's germline CDR1 is WSHSY and CDR2 SAAADI. CDR3 residues: CASTALAGEDTQYF. The CDR3 nucleotides are TGCGCCAGCACTGCGCTAGCGGGAGAAGATACGCAGTATTTT.

This clone was counted once. The DNA of the CDR3 is TGTGCCAGCAGCCAGACTAGCGGGGGGGCAGATACGCAGTATTTT. Amino acids: CASSQTSGGADTQYF. The chain recombines TRBV2 with TRBJ2-3; 14 positions match TRBD2. The ends lost 6 bases at V and 4 bases at J; junction bases unmatched: 3. Germline assignment: CDR1 SNHLY and CDR2 FYNNEI. The CDR3 extends over 15 amino acids.

The chain combines TRBV14 with TRBJ2-5, with D perhaps matching TRBD1 (6 bases). Germline values: CDR1 SGHDN, CDR2 FVKESK. The CDR3 length is 16 residues. Trimming shortened V by 1 base and J by 3 bases, and 15 bases separated the two germline ends. The CDR3 loop reads CASSQGWGRTEETQYF. Written as DNA, the CDR3 is TGTGCCAGCAGCCAAGGATGGGGGCGAACGGAAGAGACCCAGTACTTC.

The chain uses TRBV28 and TRBJ1-5; D not certain. Germline V gives CDR1 MDHEN, CDR2 SYDVKM. V was shortened by 3 bases and J by 7 bases, with 16 bases between the two germline ends. The CDR3 covers 15 residues. The CDR3 spells CASSLSGAAGQPQHF. The CDR3 DNA reads TGTGCCAGCAGTTTGTCGGGTGCCGCTGGGCAGCCCCAGCATTTT.

The chain has TRBV5-1 and TRBJ2-3; 10 bases are a match to TRBD2. Germline assignment: CDR1 SGHRS and CDR2 YFSETQ. J lost 4 bases, V lost 6 bases, and 8 bases had no gene match. The CDR3 covers 15 residues. The CDR3 DNA follows: TGCGCCAGCATTCCCGTAGCGGGAGGTTCAGATACGCAGTATTTT. This encodes CASIPVAGGSDTQYF.

The chain joins TRBV6-6 to TRBJ2-7; D is possibly TRBD2 (6 bases). Germline lookup yields CDR1 MNHNY and CDR2 SVGAGI (reference sequence). With 6 bases removed from V and 4 bases from J, the gap between germline ends came to 13 bases. CDR3 size: 13 residues. CDR3 nucleotide sequence: TGTGCCAGCAGCACTAGCCCTGAATACGAGCAGTACTTC. This codes for CASSTSPEYEQYF.

This chain joins TRBV5-1 and TRBJ2-7; 8 nucleotides match TRBD1. J lost 4 bases, V lost 2 bases, and 8 bases had no gene match. The CDR3 is made up of 15 amino acids. Per germline, CDR1 SGHRS and CDR2 YFSETQ. In nucleotides, the CDR3 is TGCGCCAGCAGCTTTCAGCAGGGGGCTTCATACGAGCAGTACTTC. This translates into CASSFQQGASYEQYF.

The chain joins TRBV27 to TRBJ2-2, with TRBD2 identical over 8 bases. CDR3 size: 15 residues. The V gene's germline CDR1 is MNHEY and CDR2 SMNVEV (reference sequence). The J segment lost 0 bases and the V segment lost 4 bases, leaving 1 base of the junction unmatched. CDR3 amino acids: CASSWTSPNTGELFF. For the CDR3, the DNA is TGTGCCAGCAGTTGGACTAGCCCGAACACCGGGGAGCTGTTTTTT.

The chain carries TRBV28 and TRBJ2-7, with D tentatively TRBD1 (6 bases). The V gene lost 5 bases and the J gene lost 4 bases, with 15 bases spanning the gap. Germline CDR1 MDHEN, CDR2 SYDVKM. This CDR3 has 14 amino acids. CDR3 in amino acids: CASSPGQSPYEQYF. In DNA form, the CDR3 reads TGTGCCAGCAGTCCCGGACAGAGCCCTTACGAGCAGTACTTC.

The rearrangement joins TRBV5-1 to TRBJ1-3; 12 nucleotides line up with TRBD1. V lost 5 bases and J lost 3; bases outside the gene matches: 6. The CDR3 has 16 residues. CDR1 and CDR2 (germline): SGHRS, YFSETQ. This chain's CDR3 is CASSSGQGALGNTIYF. The CDR3 nucleotides are TGCGCCAGCAGTTCGGGACAGGGGGCGCTTGGAAACACCATATATTTT.

CDR3 nucleotide sequence: TGTGCCAGCAGCTCTTGGGCTAGCGTCGGCGTCGATGAGCAGTTCTTC. It specifies CASSSWASVGVDEQFF. V gene TRBV7-9 combines with J gene TRBJ2-1; perhaps TRBD2 as D (6 bases). Germline lookup yields CDR1 SEHNR and CDR2 FQNEAQ (reference sequence). V gave up 4 bases and J gave up 8 bases, with 21 bases separating them. The CDR3 sequence is 16 residues long.